This T cell receptor beta chain was recovered during a study of OX40 agonist ivuxolimab in advanced cancers. Measured with immunoSEQ multiplex PCR; TCRdb has only the in-frame clones, and not every one. The sample has about 97,000 clones; 86% are singletons. With regard to this clone: What it recognizes is unknown.

Study-wide points: Dosing at 0.1 to 3.0 mg/kg was accompanied by clonal expansion of CD4+ and CD8+ blood T cells by week 6.

Trimming left V 3 bases short and J 0 bases short, with 12 bases between. Germline V gene lookup returns CDR1 MGHRA and CDR2 YSYEKL. This CDR3 is built from 17 residues. The sequence was collected from an adult with an advanced solid tumor such as melanoma, head and neck, liver or kidney cancer. The V gene is TRBV4-1, the J gene TRBJ1-6; D is unresolved. The specimen comprised CD4+ or CD8+ T cells sorted from blood, sampled in a trial of the OX40 agonist ivuxolimab. CDR3 bases: TGCGCCAGCAGCCAGACGGTGTCGAGCTCCTATAATTCACCCCTCCACTTT. It encodes CASSQTVSSSYNSPLHF.